The 6 T cell receptor beta chains below all came from one sample that was sequenced in a study of blood T cell repertoires in COVID-19. The method was immunoSEQ multiplex PCR; TCRdb's version includes in-frame clones alone and lacks a portion of them. Here the sample spans roughly 310,000 clones, about 88% being singletons. The material sequenced was PBMCs or T cells enriched from blood (not recorded which). The origin of the receptors is a woman aged 40 to 49 who had recovered from COVID-19.

The CDR3 here is CASSFRGQGLREQYF. In DNA, the CDR3 is TGTGCCAGCAGCTTCCGTGGACAGGGTTTGAGAGAGCAGTACTTC. The rearrangement joins TRBV7-9 to TRBJ2-7, with 8 bases fitting TRBD1. The CDR3 runs to 15 residues. The germline CDR1 and CDR2 sequences are SEHNR and FQNEAQ (reference sequence). Trimming took 3 bases from V and 7 from J; bases not matched to a gene: 11.

V is TRBV7-2 and J is TRBJ1-3; D is ambiguous. The V gene lost 1 base and the J gene lost 0 bases, with 13 bases spanning the gap. Germline values: CDR1 SGHTA, CDR2 FQGNSA. The CDR3 is made up of 17 amino acids. Here the CDR3 reads CASSLDRSHLSGNTIYF. The CDR3 DNA follows: TGTGCCAGCAGCTTAGACCGGTCCCACCTCTCTGGAAACACCATATATTTT.

The CDR3 nucleotides read TGTGCCAGCAGCGCACAGGGGATTAATGAAAAACTGTTTTTT. The encoded protein is CASSAQGINEKLFF. The rearrangement joins TRBV9 to TRBJ1-4, with 7 bases that match TRBD1. This CDR3 comprises 14 residues. Germline V CDR1 and CDR2: SGDLS, YYNGEE. The V gene end was trimmed by 3 bases and the J gene end by 4 bases; junction bases not matched to a gene: 3.

The rearrangement joins TRBV5-1 to TRBJ2-7; weak D call: TRBD2 (6 bases). V lost 0 bases and J lost 2, with 18 bases in between. Germline lookup yields CDR1 SGHRS and CDR2 YFSETQ. The CDR3 is made up of 17 amino acids. CDR3 DNA: TGCGCCAGCAGCTTGGGGATAGGGGCGGGGTATACCTACGAGCAGTACTTC. As protein: CASSLGIGAGYTYEQYF.

The CDR3 bases are TGCGCCAGCAGTCAATCGAGGGTAGCGGGAGGAGGAAATGTGAATGAGCAGTTCTTC. Translated, it gives CASSQSRVAGGGNVNEQFF. The rearrangement links TRBV23-1 to TRBJ2-1; 10 nucleotides align to TRBD2. TRBV23-1 is marked as an open reading frame, function uncertain. CDR3 length: 19 residues. V lost 0 bases and J lost 7; bases outside the gene matches: 15.

This clone was counted a few times. The chain uses TRBV5-1 and TRBJ2-3, with 7 bases fitting TRBD1. J gave up 0 bases and V 7 bases, and 5 bases lay outside the gene matches. The CDR3 contains 14 residues. Germline V gene data show CDR1 as SGHRS and CDR2 as YFSETQ. The CDR3: CASRQGSSTDTQYF. DNA for the CDR3: TGCGCCAGCCGACAGGGTTCCAGCACAGATACGCAGTATTTT.